This T cell receptor (beta chain) was documented in a study of molecular identifiers for immune sequencing clone quantification. Comments on this clonotype: The germline gene is not matched at one end of the junction; a read error may be the cause.

MiXCR, applied by TCRdb to the PCR reads, yields one record per CDR3 protein. The table lists some 590,000 distinct CDR3 sequences, 25% of them singletons. This clonotype originated in a human donor in good health. Some libraries in this study had Jurkat cell RNA spiked in. Source material: naive CD8+ T cells from blood, with Jurkat cell RNA spiked in. Sample subset: FACS-sorted CD8+CD4-CCR7+CD45RA+ naive T cells.

CDR3 in DNA: TGTGCCCGCAGTAAAGGTTTAAGGGGGGGGGAGCAGTACTTC. It codes for CARSKGLRGGEQYF. The chain combines TRBV28 with TRBJ2-7, with D possibly being TRBD2 (7 bases). CDR3 size: 14 residues. Germline V gives CDR1 MDHEN, CDR2 SYDVKM.